This TCR beta chain was found in a study of CD8+ T cells in alopecia areata. Notes on the study in general: Affected scalp, especially in alopecia totalis/universalis, had a higher clonality than normal scalp did.

Remarks on this clone: What it binds is not known. Other DNA sequences in this specimen translate into the identical CDR3.

Germline V lookup: CDR1 SGHVS, CDR2 FNYEAQ. After removal of 8 bases from V and 5 bases from J, the junction contained 7 bases not matched to a gene. The CDR3 totals 13 residues. Sequencing used cDNA as its template, made by extracting RNA and reverse transcribing it. The protocol was immunoSEQ multiplex PCR, while the TCRdb copy is restricted to in-frame clones and leaves out a portion. The table shows 160,000 or so clones, with about 51% occurring only once. Sequencing was performed on CD8+ T cells sorted from blood, taken at week 0. V gene TRBV7-6 combines with J gene TRBJ1-1; 8 nucleotides match TRBD1. The TCR was taken from a human donor with alopecia areata. The CDR3 loop reads CASLPGTGTEAFF. The CDR3 nucleotides read TGTGCCAGCCTACCCGGGACAGGAACTGAAGCTTTCTTT.